A selection of T cell receptor beta chains follows, all from one sample in a study of neoadjuvant anti-PD-1 for oral cavity cancer. The repertoire was sequenced with immunoSEQ multiplex PCR; TCRdb's copy has only in-frame clones and lacks some. The sample contains tens of thousands of clones, 25% to 30% of which appear only once. The sequencing here drew on tumor tissue, taken after nivolumab (anti-PD-1) treatment. These receptors were collected from a person aged 35-79 years with oral cavity squamous cell carcinoma. CDR3s include the opening cysteine and the closing phenylalanine or tryptophan. The D gene is left open where the match is weak. Only some rows state a clone size, as once, few, many or a class for expanded clones.

CDR3	DNA	D	size	V	J	length
CASSFPGRYNEQFF	TGTGCCAGCAGCTTTCCCGGGAGGTACAATGAGCAGTTCTTC	TRBD2	-	TRBV11-3	TRBJ2-1	14
CASSLYGGTGSRAFF	TGTGCCAGCAGTTTGTATGGGGGCACCGGGTCCCGGGCCTTCTTC	-	medium-sized	TRBV28	TRBJ1-2	15
CASSPDRGLYEQYF	TGTGCCAGCTCTCCCGACAGGGGGCTGTACGAGCAGTACTTC	TRBD1	medium-sized	TRBV18	TRBJ2-7	14
CAWSRDRGEGGYTF	TGTGCCTGGAGTAGGGACAGGGGCGAGGGTGGCTACACCTTC	TRBD1	few	TRBV30	TRBJ1-2	14
CASRQLAGGASEQYF	TGTGCCAGCAGGCAACTAGCGGGAGGCGCCTCCGAGCAGTACTTC	TRBD2	few	TRBV28	TRBJ2-7	15
CASRQLAGGPFGELFF	TGCGCCAGCAGGCAACTAGCGGGGGGGCCTTTCGGGGAGCTGTTTTTT	TRBD2	-	TRBV4-1	TRBJ2-2	16
CASRGLAGDTQYF	TGCGCCAGCAGGGGACTAGCGGGAGATACGCAGTATTTT	TRBD2	-	TRBV5-1	TRBJ2-3	13
CASSSGTAFFYGYTF	TGTGCCAGCAGCTCCGGGACAGCGTTTTTCTATGGCTACACCTTC	TRBD1	-	TRBV6-4	TRBJ1-2	15
CAISESIRAGANVLTF	TGTGCCATCAGTGAGTCGATTAGGGCTGGGGCCAACGTCCTGACTTTC	-	-	TRBV10-3	TRBJ2-6	16
CAWSYRTGGEQYF	TGTGCCTGGAGTTACCGGACAGGAGGCGAGCAGTACTTC	TRBD1	-	TRBV30	TRBJ2-7	13
CASLAATNEKLFF	TGTGCCAGCCTCGCTGCAACTAATGAAAAACTGTTTTTT	-	-	TRBV2	TRBJ1-4	13
CAWSVMGAAGNTIYF	TGTGCCTGGAGTGTAATGGGCGCAGCCGGAAACACCATATATTTT	-	few	TRBV30	TRBJ1-3	15
CASSLTSVSTDTQYF	TGTGCCAGCAGCCTGACTAGCGTCAGCACAGATACGCAGTATTTT	TRBD2	-	TRBV5-5	TRBJ2-3	15
CASSLDAGRSLSTDTQYF	TGTGCCAGCAGCTTGGATGCGGGACGGTCCCTTAGCACAGATACGCAGTATTTT	-	many	TRBV5-4	TRBJ2-3	18
CAWSVGASGYTF	TGTGCCTGGAGTGTAGGAGCAAGCGGCTACACCTTC	-	-	TRBV30	TRBJ1-2	12
CASSIDPGSNQPQHF	TGTGCCAGTAGTATAGACCCGGGAAGCAATCAGCCCCAGCATTTT	-	large	TRBV19	TRBJ1-5	15
CASLPSRDSMGYTF	TGTGCCAGCCTTCCCAGTCGGGACAGTATGGGCTACACCTTC	TRBD1	-	TRBV7-3	TRBJ1-2	14
CASSQEEQRSTDTQYF	TGCGCCAGCAGCCAAGAAGAGCAGCGAAGCACAGATACGCAGTATTTT	-	-	TRBV4-1	TRBJ2-3	16
CATSLPPGPATEAFF	TGTGCCACCAGCCTTCCCCCGGGGCCGGCCACTGAAGCTTTCTTT	-	few	TRBV15	TRBJ1-1	15
CASSLLGDWTEAFF	TGTGCCAGCAGCTTACTTGGGGACTGGACTGAAGCTTTCTTT	-	-	TRBV7-3	TRBJ1-1	14
CASSFDRGDGYTF	TGTGCCAGCAGCTTCGACAGGGGAGATGGCTACACCTTC	TRBD1	many	TRBV7-9	TRBJ1-2	13
CASRETGGSRETQYF	TGTGCCAGCAGAGAGACAGGGGGGAGTCGAGAGACCCAGTACTTC	TRBD1	-	TRBV7-9	TRBJ2-5	15
CASSPQLTGGTQYF	TGTGCCAGCAGCCCCCAGTTAACAGGGGGCACGCAGTATTTT	TRBD1	few	TRBV7-9	TRBJ2-3	14
CASSYGRGVEQYF	TGTGCCAGCAGTTACGGACGGGGCGTAGAGCAGTACTTC	-	-	TRBV6-5	TRBJ2-7	13
CASSLGSLGNTEAFF	TGTGCCAGCAGTTTAGGGAGCTTAGGGAACACTGAAGCTTTCTTT	-	-	TRBV27	TRBJ1-1	15
CASSLAGDSGYEQYF	TGTGCCAGCAGCTTAGCGGGGGACAGCGGCTACGAGCAGTACTTC	TRBD1	-	TRBV7-6	TRBJ2-7	15
CASSPAPSGMTYEQYF	TGTGCCAGCAGCCCCGCCCCTAGCGGGATGACCTACGAGCAGTACTTC	TRBD2	few	TRBV7-6	TRBJ2-7	16
CASSLAPDRGSYEQYF	TGCGCCAGCAGCTTGGCCCCGGACAGGGGCTCCTACGAGCAGTACTTC	TRBD1	-	TRBV5-1	TRBJ2-7	16
CATRPQGAYNEQFF	TGTGCCACCAGGCCACAGGGGGCCTACAATGAGCAGTTCTTC	TRBD1	few	TRBV15	TRBJ2-1	14